These T cell receptor beta chains were read from a single sample in a study of regulatory dendritic cells for organ transplantation. These TCRs are of unknown antigen specificity. TCRdb's table, derived via immunoSEQ multiplex PCR, lists solely in-frame clones and lacks some. There are fewer than 25,000 clones in the sample; 80% to 90% occur only once, and 0.65% to 0.8% lies in the top ten. Sequenced material: naive CD4+ T cells from blood cultured with regulatory dendritic cells. The receptor set was obtained from a human donor in good health. Both conserved end residues are part of each CDR3. D genes are given only for firm matches.

V	J	D	CDR3
TRBV2	TRBJ2-7	.	CASSPSVLVQYF
TRBV10-3	TRBJ2-5	.	CAISGTEETQYF
TRBV7-2	TRBJ1-4	.	CASSHDGEKLFF
TRBV7-6	TRBJ2-1	TRBD2	CASSPEKMAGGTSSYNEQFF
TRBV5-1	TRBJ2-7	.	CASSLDFYEQYF
TRBV4-3	TRBJ2-3	TRBD2	CASSSPLRGAGDTQYF
TRBV29-1	TRBJ2-3	.	CSAATGGIADTQYF
TRBV9	TRBJ2-1	TRBD2	CASSVGTSGSSYNEQFF
TRBV18	TRBJ2-2	TRBD2	CASSRGAGVAGSPGELFF
TRBV5-1	TRBJ2-2	TRBD1	CASSSDRGTGELFF
TRBV7-7	TRBJ1-3	.	CASSYETGPNIKTGNTIYF
TRBV19	TRBJ1-1	.	CASSGGAYTEAFF
TRBV27	TRBJ1-5	.	CASSLITGNQPQHF
TRBV7-2	TRBJ1-5	.	CASSLARGRSNQPQHF
TRBV27	TRBJ1-3	.	CASSDDPHSGNTIYF
TRBV7-2	TRBJ2-5	.	CASSFPTGPWPKETQYF
TRBV28	TRBJ2-4	.	CASSLGTTIAKNIQYF
TRBV5-5	TRBJ1-3	.	CASRMTASGNTIYF
TRBV18	TRBJ1-4	TRBD1	CASSPRGQGSEKLFF
TRBV5-8	TRBJ1-2	.	CASSLRAVYGYTF
TRBV25-1	TRBJ2-1	.	CASSGVGGKANEQFF
TRBV19	TRBJ2-1	TRBD2	CASSIGRTSGFSSYNEQFF
TRBV6-6	TRBJ1-2	.	CASSFTPQRSGGYTF
TRBV16	TRBJ2-4	.	CASSPKFNEIRKNIQYF
TRBV25-1	TRBJ2-1	.	CASGNLDEQFF
TRBV20-1	TRBJ2-3	.	CSASLTDTQYF
TRBV27	TRBJ2-4	.	CASSLGPRNIQYF
TRBV6-6	TRBJ1-2	.	CASSFRGANYGYTF
TRBV6-5	TRBJ1-2	.	CASSYLPGTNYGYTF
TRBV10-1	TRBJ2-3	.	CASSRQFTDTQYF
TRBV7-3	TRBJ1-4	TRBD1	CASSALRDRGNEKLFF
TRBV6-6	TRBJ2-3	.	CASSYPPTDTQYF
TRBV4-3	TRBJ2-3	.	CASSQEGPGGRGLLGDTQYF
TRBV19	TRBJ1-5	TRBD1	CASSIRGLNQPQHF
TRBV4-1	TRBJ2-2	TRBD1	CASSPTGLVTGELFF
TRBV28	TRBJ1-5	TRBD1	CASSFLRATGYYQPQHF